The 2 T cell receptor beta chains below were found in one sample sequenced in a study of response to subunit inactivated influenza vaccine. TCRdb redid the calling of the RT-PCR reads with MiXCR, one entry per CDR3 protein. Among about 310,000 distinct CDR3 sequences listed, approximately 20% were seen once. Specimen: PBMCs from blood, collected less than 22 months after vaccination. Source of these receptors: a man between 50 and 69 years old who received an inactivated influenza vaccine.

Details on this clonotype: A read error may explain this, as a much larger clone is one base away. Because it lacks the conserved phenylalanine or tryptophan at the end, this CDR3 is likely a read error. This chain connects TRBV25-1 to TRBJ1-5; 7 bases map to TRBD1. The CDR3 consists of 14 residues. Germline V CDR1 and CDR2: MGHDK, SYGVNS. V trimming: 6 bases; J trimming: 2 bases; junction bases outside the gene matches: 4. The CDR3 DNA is TGTGCCAGCAGACAGGGGAGCGGCAATCAGCCCCAGCATTTG. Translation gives CASRQGSGNQPQHL.

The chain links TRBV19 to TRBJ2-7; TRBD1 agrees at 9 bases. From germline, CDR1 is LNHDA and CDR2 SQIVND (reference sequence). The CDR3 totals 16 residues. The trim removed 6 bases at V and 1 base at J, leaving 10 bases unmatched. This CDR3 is CASRTTSGTGSYEQYF. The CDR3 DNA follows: TGTGCCAGTAGGACGACCTCCGGGACAGGGTCCTACGAGCAGTACTTC. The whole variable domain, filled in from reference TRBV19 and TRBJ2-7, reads DGGITQSPKYLFRKEGQNVTLSCEQNLNHDAMYWYRQDPGQGLRLIYYSQIVNDFQKGDIAEGYSVSREKKESFPLTVTSAQKNPTAFYLCASRTTSGTGSYEQYFGPGTRLTVT.